This T cell receptor delta chain was profiled in a study of Vδ1+ human thymocytes. Findings and limits, study-wide: Highly polyclonal TRG and TRD repertoires with Gaussian CDR3 length distributions appeared in thymus.

This clone was observed a handful of times. Its cognate antigen is unknown. The template was reverse-transcribed extracted RNA. The CDR3 regions were amplified by multiplex PCR from V-gene primers to a constant-region primer. TCRdb redid the clone calls on the multiplex PCR reads with CATT. The sample carries about 73,000 delta-chain clones, around 34% recorded once. CDR1 and CDR2 (germline): TSWWSYY, QGS. The CDR3 contains 20 residues. The V gene lost 5 bases and the J gene lost 3 bases, with 31 bases spanning the gap. The chain joins TRDV1 to TRDJ1; D tentatively fits TRDD2 or TRDD3 (6 bases each). This clonotype originated in a boy in the first two years of life who had congenital heart surgery. The sample taken for sequencing was Vdelta1+ gamma-delta thymocytes from the thymus. Stated subset: FACS-sorted CD3+ TCRalphabeta- TCRVdelta1+ TCRVdelta2- thymocytes. Here the CDR3 DNA reads TGTGCTCTTGGGCCTCGGCCTTCCCCCCTACTGGGTGGGACGGCCGATAAACTCATCTTT. This sequence encodes CALGPRPSPLLGGTADKLIF.